The T cell receptor (beta chain) under discussion was sequenced for a study of technical replicates of blood from several donors (dated 2017 in TCRdb). Cut back by 1 base and 3 bases, the V and J ends lie 7 bases apart. Reading from cysteine to phenylalanine, the CDR3 counts 14 amino acids. Just the 42-base CDR3 DNA is kept, in frame starting at base 1. The germline V gene encodes CDR1 MNHNS and CDR2 SASEGT. On this clone: The antigen this receptor binds is unknown. Base qualities are missing; no much larger clone stands one base away.

Receptor amplification or capture employed the immunoSEQ multiplex PCR assay. Not all clones reach the TCRdb copy of this immuneACCESS table, which keeps in-frame sequences only. Checked studies attribute under half of the gap to unresolved V genes and leave the rest unexplained. In this sample the table shows 58,000 or so clones, approximately 83% of which occur a single time. The ten largest clonotypes hold about 5.1% of the sample. This sequence was found in a human donor in good health. Some clones in this sample may be carry-over from other donors' samples. This sequence uses TRBV6-1 and TRBJ1-5, and TRBD1 may be the D gene, going by 5 matching bases. The sequencing sample was made of PBMCs. The sequenced DNA is TGTGCCAGCAGTGAAGGGGGCTACAATCAGCCCCAGCATTTT. Protein translation: CASSEGGYNQPQHF.